The T cell receptor (beta chain) under discussion was sequenced for a study of blood T cells in healthy people across ages (dated by TCRdb to 2015 to 2017). Study-level background: In model experiments, template switching captured about one uniquely barcoded TCR beta cDNA molecule for every two T cells. Using deep sequencing normalized with unique cDNA molecular identifiers, the study measured how TCR beta repertoire diversity changes with age. Donors were grouped into four age groups: young (average roughly 17 years), middle-aged (39), aged (around 56) and long-lived (around 80). Donors of different ages were randomly distributed across sequencing lanes to avoid experimental bias. For two donors (one aged 18 to 30 and one aged 80 or older), the study analyzed two additional independent replicas of 1 million unique cDNA reads from the same blood draw.

This clonotype was observed at least ten times. Its recognized antigen is unknown. No base quality values were provided; no much bigger clone lies one nucleotide off. Library generation was performed with 5' RACE. For sequencing, an Illumina HiSeq 2500 was employed. The second PCR ran for about 7 to 11 cycles and used a J-beta primer mix along with a sample-barcoded 5' primer. A unique molecular identifier was introduced onto each TCR beta cDNA molecule by a template-switch 5' adaptor carrying 12 random nucleotides. Each sample yielded at least 2.5 million CDR3-containing paired-end reads. First-strand cDNA was synthesized from all RNA with the Mint cDNA synthesis kit, primed by a TRBC-specific oligonucleotide. After uracil-DNA glycosylase treatment, a first 18-cycle PCR used universal primers M1SS and BC2_uni_R on all cDNA. Per the original workflow: For normalization, 1 million high-quality reads, each with a distinct molecular identifier, were randomly selected from each sample. Reads with shared molecular identifiers were discarded instead of being binned into consensus sequences. MiTCR, set to a Q25 quality threshold and the strictest error-elimination algorithm, was used for CDR3 identification, clonotype clustering and error correction. Lower-bound total TCR beta diversity was estimated with a nonparametric unseen species model using Euler transformation. Using fastp trimming at Q25 and MiXCR clonotype assembly, TCRdb reanalyzed the public sequencing data and kept in-frame beta chains. Under each unique CDR3 protein, matching rows form one entry showing the most common genes and DNA. These V and J calls are TCRdb output, not the study's own analysis. This sample lists 600,000 to 800,000 distinct CDR3 sequences; about 21% were detected once. Around 3.4% of the sample is in the top ten clones.

The donors were roughly 39 Caucasian individuals from Russia, aged roughly 6 to 100 years, who were systemically healthy. About 10 milliliters of peripheral blood were collected from each donor into EDTA-treated Vacutainer tubes. Ficoll-Paque density-gradient centrifugation was used to isolate PBMCs, with at least 6.5 million per sample. Total RNA, at least 5 micrograms per sample, was extracted from PBMCs with Trizol reagent. Naive CD45RAhigh/CD27high T cell percentages were measured by flow cytometry on a PBMC aliquot from every donor. What the work shows at the level of the full study, not this receptor alone: Because the CMV infection status of the donors was unknown, age-related changes in expanded clonotypes may potentially have been confounded. The percentage of naive T cells measured by flow cytometry correlated strongly with observed TCR beta diversity. Compared with the aged group, the long-lived group had more naive CD4+ T cells, fewer expanded clones and increased TCR diversity, a pattern suggesting age selection. Estimates of total diversity based on one million sequenced T cells were regarded as lower bounds and as underestimates. Observed TCR beta diversity per million T cells fell roughly linearly with age, and a significant reduction was already apparent by age roughly 40. Bulk unsorted PBMC profiling prevented conclusive comparison of naive and antigen-experienced compartments.

V is trimmed back by 6 bases and J by 4 bases, and the junction contains 10 bases that no gene match accounts for. Including cysteine and phenylalanine, the CDR3 has 15 amino acids. The retained sequence is limited to the CDR3, 45 bases, with the frame set at the first base. Sequences DFQATT (CDR1) and SNEGSKA (CDR2) are obtained from the germline V gene (reference sequence). The sequenced material came from blood. The rearranged segments are TRBV20-1 and TRBJ2-3, with 10 central nucleotides matching TRBD2. This sequence originates from a man in his 70s in good health. CDR3 region: CSAKPVAGGADTQYF. The nucleotide sequence is given as TGCAGTGCCAAACCAGTAGCGGGAGGCGCAGATACGCAGTATTTT.